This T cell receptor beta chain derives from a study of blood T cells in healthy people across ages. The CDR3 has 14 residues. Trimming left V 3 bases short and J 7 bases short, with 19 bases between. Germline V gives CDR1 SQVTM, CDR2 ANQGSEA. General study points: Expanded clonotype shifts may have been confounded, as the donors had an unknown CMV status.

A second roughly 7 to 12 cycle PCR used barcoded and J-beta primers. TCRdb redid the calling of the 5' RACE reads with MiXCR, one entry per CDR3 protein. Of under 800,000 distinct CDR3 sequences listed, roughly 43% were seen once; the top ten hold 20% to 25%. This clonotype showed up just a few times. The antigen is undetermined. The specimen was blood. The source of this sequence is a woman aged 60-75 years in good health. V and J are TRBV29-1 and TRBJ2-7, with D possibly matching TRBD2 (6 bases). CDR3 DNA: TGCAGCGTTGAGGGCTCGCGGGAACTGGGGGAGCAGTACTTC. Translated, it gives CSVEGSRELGEQYF.